This is a list of T cell receptor beta chains from one sample in a study of blood T cell repertoires in COVID-19. The repertoire was sequenced with immunoSEQ multiplex PCR; TCRdb's copy has only in-frame clones and lacks some. The sample comprises approximately 190,000 clones, 70% to 90% of which are singletons, and approximately 6% rests with the top ten. Sequences were obtained from peripheral blood. The receptor source for this set is a man aged 40-49 years with active or convalescent COVID-19. Both conserved end residues are trimmed from each CDR3. Each record gives: CDR3 protein, V gene, clone size, CDR3 length. Size is stated for part of the rows, as once, few or many counts, or as a class when the clone is expanded.

ASSSDRLGEQY	TRBV5-4	NA	11
AWRAGRGVNEQF	TRBV30	NA	12
ATSWSATNEKLF	TRBV19	once	12
ASSQDWAGYYEQY	TRBV4-2	NA	13
SVVRAYTEAF	TRBV29-1	NA	10
ASSGPGNTIY	TRBV19	NA	10
ASAIRETYEQY	TRBV2	NA	11
ASSQARLGNEKLF	TRBV4-2	once	13
ASSLTEEGVKDTQY	TRBV27	NA	14
ASSLAFSDRGPSNYGYT	TRBV7-2	NA	17
ASSSNRGQNYGYT	TRBV25-1	once	13
AWSVLAETQY	TRBV30	NA	10
ASSEARLAGRELF	TRBV6-1	NA	13
AISGSTVFEGTDTQY	TRBV10-3	NA	15
ASSLTERGHTGELF	TRBV7-3	NA	14
ASSLVESGRETQY	TRBV7-8	NA	13
ASTWGQGKWETQY	TRBV19	NA	13
ASSGQGNEQF	TRBV9	once	10
ASSSQRTGGAYEQY	TRBV7-2	NA	14
ASLEARVTEAF	TRBV11-2	NA	11
ASSFPSDEQY	TRBV5-6	NA	10
SVHRPVLDNEQF	TRBV29-1	NA	12
ASSSNTRDYT	TRBV7-2	NA	10
ASSLVGQGRGTGELF	TRBV5-1	NA	15
AISEPGGGNEQF	TRBV10-3	NA	12
ASSLAFGEFSNQPQH	TRBV7-9	NA	15
ASTATGEAF	TRBV7-8	once	9
ASRETRGGIYGYT	TRBV2	NA	13
ASRPKDRLNTEAF	TRBV28	NA	13
ASSTRGAYEQY	TRBV27	NA	11
ASSLDREDEQY	TRBV7-3	NA	11
ASSLKPGGPALNTEAF	TRBV5-4	NA	16
ASSLGLAGATAKNIQY	TRBV27	NA	16
AWGRDGDEAF	TRBV30	NA	10
ASSPERVRDSPLH	TRBV18	NA	13
ASSPLDRNYGHT	TRBV5-1	NA	12
ASSLEGQGYEQY	TRBV28	NA	12